These 20 T cell receptor beta chains share one sample of origin, sequenced in a study of OX40 agonist ivuxolimab in advanced cancers. Assay: immunoSEQ multiplex PCR; the TCRdb copy retains only in-frame clones and omits some. This table has about 48,000 clones, 91% appearing once. The material sequenced was CD4+ or CD8+ T cells sorted from blood, taken in a trial of the OX40 agonist ivuxolimab. The origin of the receptors is an adult with an advanced solid tumor such as melanoma, head and neck, liver or kidney cancer.

The chain couples TRBV7-9 to TRBJ2-1; D may correspond to TRBD1 or TRBD2 (5 bases each). The V gene lost 3 bases and the J gene lost 10 bases, with 13 bases spanning the gap. CDR1 and CDR2 (germline): SEHNR, FQNEAQ (reference sequence). The CDR3 consists of 13 residues. CDR3 residues: CASSFSGREEQFF. The CDR3 DNA follows: TGTGCCAGCAGCTTCTCTGGCAGGGAGGAGCAGTTCTTC.

The rearrangement uses TRBV11-2 and TRBJ1-6; D not resolved. This CDR3 has 16 amino acids. Germline V gives CDR1 SGHAT, CDR2 FQNNGV. The V end lost 1 base, the J end lost 4 bases, and 11 bases lay between the germline ends. Written as DNA, the CDR3 is TGTGCCAGCAGCTTAGCTCGCAGTTCTTATAATTCACCCCTCCACTTT. Translated: CASSLARSSYNSPLHF. Complete variable domain (other parts from reference TRBV11-2 and TRBJ1-6): EAGVAQSPRYKIIEKRQSVAFWCNPISGHATLYWYQQILGQGPKLLIQFQNNGVVDDSQLPKDRFSAERLKGVDSTLKIQPAKLEDSAVYLCASSLARSSYNSPLHFGNGTRLTVT.

The chain links TRBV19 to TRBJ1-1, with a possible D match to TRBD1 (5 bases). V was shortened by 5 bases and J by 0 bases, with 10 bases between the two germline ends. The CDR3 runs 14 residues. The V gene's germline CDR1 is LNHDA and CDR2 SQIVND (reference sequence). The CDR3 region is CASSLDNMNTEAFF. DNA of the CDR3: TGTGCCAGTAGTTTGGACAACATGAACACTGAAGCTTTCTTT.

This rearrangement joins TRBV2 to TRBJ2-7, with D possibly being TRBD2 (6 bases). Germline assignment: CDR1 SNHLY and CDR2 FYNNEI. CDR3 length: 13 amino acids. V lost 6 bases and J 6 bases, leaving 15 bases between the germline ends. The CDR3 here is CASRGAGISEQYF. The CDR3 DNA is TGTGCCAGCAGGGGCGCGGGAATCTCCGAGCAGTACTTC.

CDR3 coding DNA: TGTGCCAGCAGTTGGGGCCCCACCTACGAGCAGTACGTC. Translated, it gives CASSWGPTYEQYV. The chain has TRBV27 and TRBJ2-7; tentatively, D is TRBD1 (5 bases). This CDR3 comprises 13 residues. The germline V gene has CDR1 MNHEY and CDR2 SMNVEV (reference sequence). V lost 4 bases, J lost 2 bases, and 9 bases lay in between.

The V and J genes are TRBV7-9 and TRBJ2-3; 7 bases line up with TRBD2. The germline gives CDR1 SEHNR, CDR2 FQNEAQ (reference sequence). V shed 2 bases, J shed 6 bases, and the junction held 8 bases outside the gene matches. This CDR3 is 15 amino acids long. CDR3 sequence reads: CASSLLGGIKDTQYF. CDR3 nucleotides: TGTGCCAGCAGCTTACTGGGAGGGATCAAGGATACGCAGTATTTT.

The rearrangement uses TRBV6-4 and TRBJ1-2, with D possibly matching TRBD1 (5 bases). The germline V gene has CDR1 MRHNA and CDR2 SNTAGT. CDR3 size: 16 residues. Trimming stripped 4 bases from V and 0 bases from J, with 15 bases between. The CDR3 DNA reads as TGTGCCAGCAGTGGTCACTACGGGACGCCTAACTATGGCTACACCTTC. Translated, it gives CASSGHYGTPNYGYTF.

The chain combines TRBV28 with TRBJ1-2; D might be TRBD1 (5 bases). The ends were cut back, 6 bases at V and 5 bases at J, with 22 bases in the middle. The CDR3 is made up of 16 amino acids. Germline V CDR1 and CDR2: MDHEN, SYDVKM. The DNA of the CDR3 is TGTGCCAGCAGAAGATCTTATGAGGGGCTGGGATATGGCTACACCTTC. Its protein product is CASRRSYEGLGYGYTF.

This clone was counted a single time. The V and J genes are TRBV10-3 and TRBJ2-7; D gene ambiguous. CDR1 is ENHRY and CDR2 is SYGVKD in the germline V gene. The ends were cut back, 2 bases at V and 0 bases at J, with 5 bases in the middle. This CDR3 contains 13 residues. The CDR3 sequence: CAISEGSSYEQYV. The DNA for the CDR3 is TGTGCCATCAGTGAGGGCAGCTCCTACGAGCAGTACGTC.

This sequence joins TRBV6-5 and TRBJ2-1; no definite D call. CDR3 length equals 15 residues. Germline V gene data show CDR1 as MNHEY and CDR2 as SVGAGI. V was cut by 3 bases and J by 8 bases, with 17 bases left in between. The CDR3 DNA follows: TGTGCCAGCAGTTATGTCAGAGGCAGTCGGGATGAGCAGTTCTTC. Its protein is CASSYVRGSRDEQFF.

This sequence joins TRBV19 and TRBJ2-1; D might be TRBD2 (5 bases). Germline values: CDR1 LNHDA, CDR2 SQIVND (reference sequence). CDR3 length: 13 amino acids. The germline V and J ends were trimmed by 1 base and 7 bases, with 8 bases remaining between them. The CDR3: CASSIALGNEQFF. CDR3 DNA: TGTGCCAGTAGTATAGCACTAGGAAATGAGCAGTTCTTC.

This clone appeared a single time. The chain couples TRBV7-9 to TRBJ2-7, with D unresolved. The germline CDR1 and CDR2 sequences are SEHNR and FQNEAQ (reference sequence). Trimming cost V 5 bases and J 3 bases, with 11 bases left between them. The length of the CDR3 is 13 residues. CDR3 sequence: CASSPGPNYEQYV. As DNA, the CDR3 is TGTGCCAGCAGCCCCGGACCCAACTACGAGCAGTACGTC.

The gene calls are TRBV6-6 and TRBJ1-5; TRBD1 might be the D (5 bases). Germline loops: CDR1 MNHNY, CDR2 SVGAGI (reference sequence). There are 14 residues in the CDR3. V lost 2 bases, J lost 5 bases, and 10 bases lay in between. CDR3 bases: TGTGCCAGCAGTTACCCCAGGGTAGATCAGCCCCAGCATTTT. Translation gives CASSYPRVDQPQHF.

This chain joins TRBV19 and TRBJ2-1; D assignment may be TRBD1 or TRBD2 (5 bases each). The CDR3 is made up of 15 amino acids. V gave up 1 base and J gave up 2 bases, with 9 bases separating them. Germline V CDR1 and CDR2: LNHDA, SQIVND (reference sequence). The CDR3 spells CASSIARGPYNEQFF. The CDR3 bases are TGTGCCAGTAGTATAGCCCGGGGCCCCTACAATGAGCAGTTCTTC. Supplemented by reference TRBV19 and TRBJ2-1, the full variable domain reads DGGITQSPKYLFRKEGQNVTLSCEQNLNHDAMYWYRQDPGQGLRLIYYSQIVNDFQKGDIAEGYSVSREKKESFPLTVTSAQKNPTAFYLCASSIARGPYNEQFFGPGTRLTVL.

CDR3 in DNA: TGTGCCAGGGCGGGGTCAATAAGCGGGCCTAACTACAATGAGCAGTTCTTC. Protein sequence: CARAGSISGPNYNEQFF. The V and J genes are TRBV2 and TRBJ2-1; D might be TRBD2 (6 bases). Per the germline V gene, CDR1 is SNHLY and CDR2 is FYNNEI. Trimming pared 9 bases from V and 3 bases from J, leaving 24 bases between. The CDR3 is 17 residues long.

The chain uses TRBV27 and TRBJ2-7; D unresolved. Deletions cut 4 bases from V and 1 base from J, with 5 bases between. This CDR3 has 12 residues. Germline V gene sequence: CDR1 MNHEY, CDR2 SMNVEV (reference sequence). The CDR3 DNA sequence: TGTGCCAGCAGTTCACCATCCTACGAGCAGTACTTC. This translates into CASSSPSYEQYF.

The chain combines TRBV4-3 with TRBJ2-5; 8 bases are a match to TRBD2. The CDR3 length is 15 residues. Unmatched junction bases numbered 5, after V lost 0 bases and J lost 5 bases. From germline, CDR1 is LGHNA and CDR2 YSLEER. The DNA of the CDR3 is TGCGCCAGCAGCCAAGACCCGGGAGGGCGGGAGACCCAGTACTTC. Amino acid sequence: CASSQDPGGRETQYF.

The V and J genes are TRBV2 and TRBJ1-1; D is possibly TRBD1 (6 bases). The CDR3 consists of 14 residues. The germline gives CDR1 SNHLY, CDR2 FYNNEI. V was clipped by 4 bases and J by 0 bases, with 9 bases between them. The CDR3 is CASSGQVMNTEAFF. The CDR3 DNA is TGTGCCAGCAGTGGACAGGTCATGAACACTGAAGCTTTCTTT. The full variable domain, in which reference TRBV2 and TRBJ1-1 provide the parts outside the CDR3, is EPEVTQTPSHQVTQMGQEVILRCVPISNHLYFYWYRQILGQKVEFLVSFYNNEISEKSEIFDDQFSVERPDGSNFTLKIRSTKLEDSAMYFCASSGQVMNTEAFFGQGTRLTVV.

The V call is TRBV7-3, the J call TRBJ2-3; D tentatively fits TRBD1 or TRBD2 (5 bases each). There are 16 residues in the CDR3. Trimming removed 2 bases at V and 7 bases at J, with 19 bases between. Germline CDR1 reads SGHTA; CDR2 reads FQGTGA. The CDR3, as DNA: TGTGCCAGCAGCTTATCTCCGGGACCCCTGGTCCATACGCAGTATTTT. Protein: CASSLSPGPLVHTQYF.

This clone appeared once. The CDR3 sequence is CASSHRGLSNTEAFF. In DNA form, the CDR3 reads TGTGCCAGCAGTCACCGGGGGCTGTCGAACACTGAAGCTTTCTTT. The V and J genes are TRBV28 and TRBJ1-1, with TRBD1 as a possible D gene (6 bases). CDR1 is MDHEN, CDR2 SYDVKM, per germline. Trimming removed 5 bases from V and 1 base from J, with 14 bases in between. The CDR3 contains 15 residues.